The clone carrying this TCR beta chain occurred a few times. CDR1 is MNHNY and CDR2 is SVGAGI in the germline V gene (reference sequence). Trimming removed 7 bases from V and 1 base from J; junction bases left unmatched: 9. The CDR3 runs 16 residues. The data were obtained in a study of T cell changes during pregnancy in multiple sclerosis. The protocol was immunoSEQ multiplex PCR, while the TCRdb copy is restricted to in-frame clones and leaves out a portion. The sample has about 48,000 clones, 88% seen once. The chain combines TRBV6-6 with TRBJ1-1; TRBD1 matches at 10 bases. This TCR was sampled from a female donor with multiple sclerosis, enrolled in a pregnancy study. Sample: CD4+ T cells from peripheral blood mononuclear cells, taken in the second trimester of pregnancy. CDR3 DNA sequence: TGTGCCAGCACCACGACAGGGGGCCCGAGGAACACTGAAGCTTTCTTT. Translation gives CASTTTGGPRNTEAFF.